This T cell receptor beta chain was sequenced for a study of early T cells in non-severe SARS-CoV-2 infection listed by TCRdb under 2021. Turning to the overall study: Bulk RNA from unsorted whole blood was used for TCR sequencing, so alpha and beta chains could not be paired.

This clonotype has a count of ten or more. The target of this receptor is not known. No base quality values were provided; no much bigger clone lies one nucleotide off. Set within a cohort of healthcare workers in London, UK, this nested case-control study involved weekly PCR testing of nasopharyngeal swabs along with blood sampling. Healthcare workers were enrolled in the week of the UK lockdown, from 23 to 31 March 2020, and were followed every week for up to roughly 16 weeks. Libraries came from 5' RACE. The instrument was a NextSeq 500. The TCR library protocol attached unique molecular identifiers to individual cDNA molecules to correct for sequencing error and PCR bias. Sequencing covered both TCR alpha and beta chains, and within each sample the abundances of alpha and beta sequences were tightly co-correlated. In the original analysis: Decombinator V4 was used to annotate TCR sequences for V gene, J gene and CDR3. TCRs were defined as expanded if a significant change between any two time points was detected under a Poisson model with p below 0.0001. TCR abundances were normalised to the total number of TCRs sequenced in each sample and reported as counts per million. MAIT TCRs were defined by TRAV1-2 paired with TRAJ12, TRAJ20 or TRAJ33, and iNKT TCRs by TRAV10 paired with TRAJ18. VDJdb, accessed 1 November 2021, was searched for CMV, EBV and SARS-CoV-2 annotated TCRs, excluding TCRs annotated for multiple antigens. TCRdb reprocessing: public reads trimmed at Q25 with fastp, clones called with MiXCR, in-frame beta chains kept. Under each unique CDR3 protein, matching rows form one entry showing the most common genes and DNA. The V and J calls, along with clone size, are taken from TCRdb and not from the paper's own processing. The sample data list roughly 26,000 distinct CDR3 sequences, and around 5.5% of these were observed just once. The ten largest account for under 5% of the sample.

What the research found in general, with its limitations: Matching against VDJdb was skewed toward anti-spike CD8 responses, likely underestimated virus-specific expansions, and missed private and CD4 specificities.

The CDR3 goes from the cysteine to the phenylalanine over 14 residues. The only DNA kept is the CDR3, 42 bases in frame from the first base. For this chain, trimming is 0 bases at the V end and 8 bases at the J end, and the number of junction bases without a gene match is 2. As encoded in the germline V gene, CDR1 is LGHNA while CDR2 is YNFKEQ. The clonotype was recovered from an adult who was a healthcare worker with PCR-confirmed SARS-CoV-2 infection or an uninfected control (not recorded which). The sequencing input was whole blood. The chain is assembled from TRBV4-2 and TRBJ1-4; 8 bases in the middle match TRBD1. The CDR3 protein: CASSQETGGEKLFF. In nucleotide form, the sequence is TGTGCCAGCAGCCAAGAAACAGGGGGAGAAAAACTGTTTTTT.